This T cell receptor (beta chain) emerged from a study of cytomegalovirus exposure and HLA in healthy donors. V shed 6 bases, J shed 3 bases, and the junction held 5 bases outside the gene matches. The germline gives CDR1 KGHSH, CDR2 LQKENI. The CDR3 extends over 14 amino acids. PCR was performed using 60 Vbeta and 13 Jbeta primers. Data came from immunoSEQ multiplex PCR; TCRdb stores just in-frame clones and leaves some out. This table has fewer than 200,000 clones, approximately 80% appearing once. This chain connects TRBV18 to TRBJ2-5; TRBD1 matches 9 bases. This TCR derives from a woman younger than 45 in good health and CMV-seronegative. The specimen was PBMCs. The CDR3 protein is CASSIRDREETQYF. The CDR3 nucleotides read TGTGCCAGCTCGATCCGGGACAGGGAAGAGACCCAGTACTTC.